A single sample is the source of the 5 T cell receptor beta chains below, sequenced in a study of regulatory T cells in long-lasting Graves disease (dated by TCRdb to the early 2020s). Library method: multiplex PCR. TCRdb shows the sequencer as Illumina HiSeq 4000. CDR3 regions were amplified by Arm-PCR with iRepertoire HTBI primers to construct TCR beta libraries. The public reads were quality trimmed at Q25 with fastp and then assembled into clones with MiXCR by TCRdb, keeping productive beta chains. Each CDR3 protein appears once, grouped with its most common genes and DNA. The sample contains hundreds of thousands of distinct CDR3 sequences, 16% of them found a single time. The top ten constitute 30% of the sample. Per the publication, the time point label means: newly diagnosed GD, antithyroid drugs for less than 3 months. For both TCR sequencing and RNA sequencing, RNA was extracted from PBMCs in TRIzol.

In addition, the sample was reused for a study of T cells in Graves' hyperthyroidism and ophthalmopathy.

The sequencing here drew on peripheral blood mononuclear cells (PBMCs), taken at new diagnosis, from a patient treated with antithyroid drugs. Receptors were obtained from a middle-aged man with Graves disease. Donor details come from another sample of the same person, matched by shared clones.

This clonotype was picked up many times. The genes are TRBV5-1 and TRBJ2-2, with D possibly being TRBD1 (6 bases). The CDR3 contains 15 residues. Per the germline V gene, CDR1 is SGHRS and CDR2 is YFSETQ. The V end was cut by 3 bases, the J end by 1 base, with 10 bases between. CDR3 DNA: TGCGCCAGCAGCTCGTTGACAGGGAACACCGGGGAGCTGTTTTTT. This codes for CASSSLTGNTGELFF.

The table lists this clonotype with many counts. The rearrangement joins TRBV6-2 or TRBV6-3 to TRBJ2-7; 7 positions match TRBD2. After removal of 7 bases from V and 1 base from J, the junction contained 10 bases not matched to a gene. Germline loops: CDR1 MNHEY, CDR2 SVGEGT. The CDR3 length is 15 residues. CDR3 bases: TGTGCCAGCACCCGGGGAGGGACGAGTTCCTACGAGCAGTACTTC. Residues: CASTRGGTSSYEQYF.

This CDR3 is CASRSLGANVLTF. In nucleotides, the CDR3 is TGCGCCAGCAGGTCTCTCGGGGCCAACGTCCTGACTTTC. The rearrangement uses TRBV5-1 and TRBJ2-6, with D unresolved. This CDR3 has 13 amino acids. Germline-derived CDR1 and CDR2 are SGHRS and YFSETQ. V was shortened by 5 bases and J by 4 bases, with 7 bases between the two germline ends.

In this sample, this clonotype turned up once. The chain couples TRBV27 to TRBJ1-5; D is possibly TRBD1 (5 bases). In germline, CDR1 is MNHEY, CDR2 SMNVEV (reference sequence). The germline V and J ends were trimmed by 3 bases and 5 bases, with 17 bases remaining between them. The CDR3 has 16 residues. In DNA, the CDR3 is TGTGCCAGCAGTTTGGCAGGTCTGGGGGTTGATCAGCCCCAGCATTTT. Translation: CASSLAGLGVDQPQHF.

This clonotype has a count of ten or more. The chain is built from TRBV28 and TRBJ2-1, with 9 bases that match TRBD1. CDR1 is MDHEN, CDR2 SYDVKM, per germline. V lost 6 bases to trimming and J lost 6 bases; unmatched junction nucleotides: 9. This CDR3 is built from 15 residues. Written as DNA, the CDR3 is TGTGCCAGCAGGCCTGCCGGGACAGGGTTCAATGAGCAGTTCTTC. Amino acid sequence: CASRPAGTGFNEQFF.